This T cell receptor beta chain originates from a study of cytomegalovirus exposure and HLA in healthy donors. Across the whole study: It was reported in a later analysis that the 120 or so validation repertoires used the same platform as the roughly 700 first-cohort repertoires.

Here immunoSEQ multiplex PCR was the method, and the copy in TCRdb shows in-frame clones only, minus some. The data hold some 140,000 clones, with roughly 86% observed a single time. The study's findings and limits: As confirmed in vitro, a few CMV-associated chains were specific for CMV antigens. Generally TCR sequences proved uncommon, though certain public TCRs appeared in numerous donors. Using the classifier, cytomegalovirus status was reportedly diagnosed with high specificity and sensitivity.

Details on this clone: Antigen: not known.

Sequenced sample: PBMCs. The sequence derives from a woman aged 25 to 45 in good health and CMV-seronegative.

CDR3 DNA sequence: TGTGCCAGCAGTCTGTACTCTGGAAACACCATATATTTT. The encoded protein is CASSLYSGNTIYF. This rearrangement joins TRBV2 to TRBJ1-3; D call uncertain. Looked up from germline, CDR1 is SNHLY and CDR2 is FYNNEI. This CDR3 contains 13 residues. With 5 bases removed from V and 0 bases from J, the gap between germline ends came to 5 bases.